The 21 T cell receptor beta chains reported below all come from one sample, sequenced in a study of molecular identifiers for immune sequencing clone quantification. One entry per CDR3 protein results from TCRdb running MiXCR on the PCR reads. The table shows about 500,000 distinct CDR3 sequences, with 20% to 25% occurring only once. Specimen: naive CD8+ T cells from blood, with Jurkat cell RNA spiked in. Subset noted: FACS-sorted CD8+CD4-CCR7+CD45RA+ naive T cells. These receptors were taken from a human donor in good health. Some libraries in this study had Jurkat cell RNA spiked in.

J is TRBJ1-1 and V is TRBV12-3 or TRBV12-4; D unclear. V lost 3 bases to trimming and J lost 3 bases, with 11 bases between them. This CDR3 comprises 14 residues. CDR3 region: CASSFGGVYTEAFF. The CDR3, as DNA: TGTGCCAGCAGTTTTGGTGGGGTTTACACTGAAGCTTTCTTT.

In this sample, this clonotype turned up a few times. This chain joins TRBV6-5 and TRBJ2-3; TRBD2 is a possible D gene (6 bases). The V gene lost 8 bases and the J gene lost 8 bases, with 23 bases spanning the gap. This CDR3 spans 15 amino acids. Germline V gene lookup returns CDR1 MNHEY and CDR2 SVGAGI. CDR3 sequence: CASSRYTSSGVTQYF. CDR3 in DNA: TGTGCCAGCTCTAGATATACTAGCTCCGGGGTTACGCAGTATTTT.

This clonotype has a handful of counts. This chain joins TRBV6-2 or TRBV6-3 and TRBJ2-3; the D is unclear. The CDR3 has 17 amino acids. Deletions cut 4 bases from V and 3 bases from J, with 20 bases between. The V gene's germline CDR1 is MNHEY and CDR2 SVGEGT. DNA of the CDR3: TGTGCCAGCAGTTTCCCCTACTATGGCCTGTCGACAGATACGCAGTATTTT. Translation gives CASSFPYYGLSTDTQYF.

The rearrangement links TRBV27 to TRBJ2-5, with a tentative D call TRBD2 (5 bases). Trimming removed 0 bases at V and 4 bases at J, with 18 bases between. Germline V lookup: CDR1 MNHEY, CDR2 SMNVEV (reference sequence). The CDR3 consists of 17 residues. CDR3 nucleotides: TGTGCCAGCAGTTTATCGTGGCCGGGATCGGACGGAGAGACCCAGTACTTC. Its translation is CASSLSWPGSDGETQYF.

This clonotype was counted ten times or more. V gene TRBV6-2 or TRBV6-3 combines with J gene TRBJ2-3; perhaps TRBD2 as D (6 bases). This CDR3 has 14 amino acids. Between the trimmed V and J ends, which lost 5 bases and 4 bases, there was a span of 13 bases. Germline lookup yields CDR1 MNHEY and CDR2 SVGEGT. The CDR3: CASSPTRLADTQYF. CDR3 DNA sequence: TGTGCCAGCAGTCCTACCCGACTAGCAGATACGCAGTATTTT.

Note on this clonotype: The CDR3 carries no conserved terminal phenylalanine or tryptophan, so it likely arises from a read error. The rearrangement uses TRBV10-2 and TRBJ2-3; D may be TRBD2 (6 bases). Trimming cost V 3 bases and J 0 bases, with 13 bases left between them. Per germline, CDR1 WSHSY and CDR2 SAAADI. This CDR3 comprises 16 residues. The CDR3 reads CASSDLTGESTDTQYS. The CDR3 bases are TGCGCCAGCAGTGACTTAACGGGGGAAAGCACAGATACGCAGTATTCT.

This clonotype was detected a few times. This chain connects TRBV15 to TRBJ1-5, with D tentatively TRBD1 (6 bases). V was trimmed by 3 bases and J by 5 bases, leaving 14 bases between them. Germline-derived CDR1 and CDR2 are LNHNV and YYDKDF (reference sequence). This CDR3 has 15 residues. CDR3 coding DNA: TGTGCCACCAGCAGGGGTTCGGGGGGCTATCAGCCCCAGCATTTT. This codes for CATSRGSGGYQPQHF. The whole variable domain, remainder taken from reference TRBV15 and TRBJ1-5, is DAMVIQNPRYQVTQFGKPVTLSCSQTLNHNVMYWYQQKSSQAPKLLFHYYDKDFNNEADTPDNFQSRRPNTSFCFLDIRSPGLGDTAMYLCATSRGSGGYQPQHFGDGTRLSIL.

This chain connects TRBV20-1 to TRBJ2-5; D may correspond to TRBD1 or TRBD2 (6 bases each). Trimming left V 0 bases short and J 5 bases short, with 22 bases between. CDR1 and CDR2 from the germline V gene are DFQATT and SNEGSKA (reference sequence). The length of the CDR3 is 17 residues. In DNA form, the CDR3 reads TGCAGTGCTAGAGATGTGTCGGGGGCCTCAAAACGGGAGACCCAGTACTTC. As protein: CSARDVSGASKRETQYF.

This clonotype was recorded at least ten times. The rearrangement links TRBV20-1 to TRBJ1-3; 7 bases match TRBD1. This CDR3 is 16 amino acids long. V was clipped by 6 bases and J by 0 bases; unmatched bases: 11. The germline V gene encodes CDR1 DFQATT and CDR2 SNEGSKA (reference sequence). The CDR3 loop reads CSAQPGGGLSGNTIYF. The CDR3 region has the DNA TGCAGTGCCCAACCAGGGGGGGGCCTCTCTGGAAACACCATATATTTT.

This clonotype was picked up many times. The V and J genes are TRBV29-1 and TRBJ2-7; no reliable D call. Germline values: CDR1 SQVTM, CDR2 ANQGSEA. This CDR3 is 12 amino acids long. Trimming removed 1 base from V and 6 bases from J, with 10 bases in between. For the CDR3, the DNA is TGCAGCGTTGAAGGTCGATCGGGCGAGCAGTACTTC. Encoded protein: CSVEGRSGEQYF.

A word on this clonotype: A junction end diverges from the germline sequence, so it may reflect a read error. V gene TRBV6-6 combines with J gene TRBJ2-5, with TRBD1 identical over 12 bases. The CDR3 is 16 residues long. CDR1 and CDR2 (germline): MNHNY, SVGAGI (reference sequence). In nucleotides, the CDR3 is TGTGCCAGCAGTCACTCCCGGGGACAGGGGGCAGAGACCCAGTACTTC. Protein: CASSHSRGQGAETQYF.

The sample holds a few counts of this clonotype. This chain connects TRBV27 to TRBJ2-3; the D call may be TRBD1 or TRBD2 (5 bases each). CDR1 MNHEY and CDR2 SMNVEV come from the germline V gene (reference sequence). This CDR3 contains 17 residues. The V gene lost 7 bases and the J gene lost 2 bases, with 22 bases spanning the gap. This chain's CDR3 is CASTPKGDGRITDTQYF. CDR3 sequence (DNA): TGTGCCAGCACCCCAAAAGGGGACGGAAGAATCACAGATACGCAGTATTTT.

The rearrangement joins TRBV7-6 to TRBJ2-7; D is possibly TRBD1 or TRBD2 (5 bases each). CDR1 is SGHVS and CDR2 is FNYEAQ in the germline V gene. Trimming pared 8 bases from V and 3 bases from J, leaving 17 bases between. This CDR3 is built from 14 residues. CDR3 in DNA: TGTGCCAGCGGCCGACTACAGGACGGCTACGAGCAGTACTTC. Its protein product is CASGRLQDGYEQYF.

This sequence joins TRBV9 and TRBJ2-1; no reliable D call. Trimming pared 1 base from V and 1 base from J, leaving 9 bases between. Germline V gene sequence: CDR1 SGDLS, CDR2 YYNGEE. The CDR3 extends over 15 amino acids. DNA of the CDR3: TGTGCCAGCAGCGTATCTGGGAAATCCTACAATGAGCAGTTCTTC. Translation gives CASSVSGKSYNEQFF. Drawing the rest from reference TRBV9 and TRBJ2-1, the complete variable domain is DSGVTQTPKHLITATGQRVTLRCSPRSGDLSVYWYQQSLDQGLQFLIQYYNGEERAKGNILERFSAQQFPDLHSELNLSSLELGDSALYFCASSVSGKSYNEQFFGPGTRLTVL.

Of note for this clonotype: This may stem from a read error, because a much larger clone lies one nucleotide away. The chain recombines TRBV27 with TRBJ1-2; D unclear. Germline V gene sequence: CDR1 MNHEY, CDR2 SMNVEV (reference sequence). The CDR3 spans 13 residues. Written as DNA, the CDR3 is TGTGCCGGCAGTTTATATTCTAACTATGGCTACACCTTC. Translated: CAGSLYSNYGYTF.

This clonotype was recorded only once. The rearrangement uses TRBV2 and TRBJ2-3; weak D call: TRBD2 (5 bases). This CDR3 is built from 15 residues. The germline gives CDR1 SNHLY, CDR2 FYNNEI. Trimming pared 5 bases from V and 5 bases from J, leaving 17 bases between. The CDR3 protein is CASSKLITGKDTQYF. In DNA, the CDR3 is TGTGCCAGCAGTAAACTAATCACGGGGAAAGATACGCAGTATTTT.

Ten or more counts support this clonotype. CDR3 DNA sequence: TGTGGTACAGAAGGGGGAGCGGTCTACAATGAGCAGTTCTTC. This encodes CGTEGGAVYNEQFF. This sequence joins TRBV7-2 and TRBJ2-1; D is perhaps TRBD1 (6 bases). Germline values: CDR1 SGHTA, CDR2 FQGNSA. The CDR3 spans 14 residues.

This clonotype was seen repeatedly, ten times or more. The chain has TRBV7-6 and TRBJ2-7, with D perhaps TRBD1 (6 bases). V gave up 5 bases and J gave up 4 bases, with 15 bases separating them. Germline V CDR1 and CDR2: SGHVS, FNYEAQ. This CDR3 is built from 14 residues. The CDR3 spells CASSPRDTEYEQYF. DNA of the CDR3: TGTGCCAGCAGCCCCCGGGACACCGAGTACGAGCAGTACTTC. The complete variable domain, with remaining parts taken from reference TRBV7-6 and TRBJ2-7, reads GAGVSQSPRYKVTKRGQDVALRCDPISGHVSLYWYRQALGQGPEFLTYFNYEAQQDKSGLPNDRFSAERPEGSISTLTIQRTEQRDSAMYRCASSPRDTEYEQYFGPGTRLTVT.

This clonotype was found a few times. The genes are TRBV19 and TRBJ1-4, with unresolved D. The CDR3 extends over 15 amino acids. Trimming removed 4 bases from V and 0 bases from J, with 9 bases in between. The germline CDR1 and CDR2 sequences are LNHDA and SQIVND (reference sequence). The CDR3 loop reads CASSKKGSTNEKLFF. CDR3 coding DNA: TGTGCCAGTAGTAAAAAGGGATCAACTAATGAAAAACTGTTTTTT. The full variable domain, in which reference TRBV19 and TRBJ1-4 provide the parts outside the CDR3, is DGGITQSPKYLFRKEGQNVTLSCEQNLNHDAMYWYRQDPGQGLRLIYYSQIVNDFQKGDIAEGYSVSREKKESFPLTVTSAQKNPTAFYLCASSKKGSTNEKLFFGSGTQLSVL.

About this clonotype: Compared with germline, one end of the junction differs, possibly owing to a read error. The chain employs TRBV5-3 and TRBJ2-7; D is perhaps TRBD2 (6 bases). TRBV5-3 is an ORF for which the function is uncertain. The CDR3 length is 15 residues. CDR3 protein: CASSLGGRASYEQYF. CDR3 coding DNA: TGTGCCAGCAGCTTGGGAGGACGGGCGTCCTACGAGCAGTACTTC.

A note on this clonotype: A read error may explain this, as a much larger clone is one base away. This chain uses TRBV7-6 with TRBJ1-4; the D gene is possibly TRBD1 (5 bases). The CDR3 is 14 residues long. The germline V gene has CDR1 SGHVS and CDR2 FNYEAQ. CDR3 DNA: TGTGCCAGCAGCTTGGGGATCTTGGGGGAAAAACTGTCTTTT. Translation: CASSLGILGEKLSF.